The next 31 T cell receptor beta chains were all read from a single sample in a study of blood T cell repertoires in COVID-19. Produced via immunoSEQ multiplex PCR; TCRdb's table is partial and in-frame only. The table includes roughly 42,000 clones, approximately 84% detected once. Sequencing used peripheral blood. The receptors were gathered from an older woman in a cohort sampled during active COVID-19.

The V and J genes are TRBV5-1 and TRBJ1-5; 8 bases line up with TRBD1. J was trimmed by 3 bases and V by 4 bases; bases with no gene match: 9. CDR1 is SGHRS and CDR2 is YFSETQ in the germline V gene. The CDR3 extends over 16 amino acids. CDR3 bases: TGCGCCAGCAGCCCTAGCCCGACAGGGGACAATCAGCCCCAGCATTTT. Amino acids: CASSPSPTGDNQPQHF.

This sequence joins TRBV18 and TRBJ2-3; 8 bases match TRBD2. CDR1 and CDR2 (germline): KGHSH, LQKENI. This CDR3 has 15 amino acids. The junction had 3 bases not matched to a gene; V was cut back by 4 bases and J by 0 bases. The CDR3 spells CASSRTSGSTDTQYF. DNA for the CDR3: TGTGCCAGCTCACGTACTAGCGGTAGCACAGATACGCAGTATTTT.

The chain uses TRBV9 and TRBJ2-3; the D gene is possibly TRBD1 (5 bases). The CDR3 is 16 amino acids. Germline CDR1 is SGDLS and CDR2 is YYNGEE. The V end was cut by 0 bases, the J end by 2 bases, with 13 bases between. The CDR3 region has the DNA TGTGCCAGCAGCGTAGGCAGGGCCCCTAACACAGATACGCAGTATTTT. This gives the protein CASSVGRAPNTDTQYF.

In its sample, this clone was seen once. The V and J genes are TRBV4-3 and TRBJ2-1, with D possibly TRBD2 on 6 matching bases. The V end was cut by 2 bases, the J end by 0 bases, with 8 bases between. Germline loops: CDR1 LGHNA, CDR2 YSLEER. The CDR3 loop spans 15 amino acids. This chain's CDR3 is CASSQPGSSYNEQFF. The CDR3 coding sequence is TGCGCCAGCAGCCAACCCGGGAGCTCCTACAATGAGCAGTTCTTC.

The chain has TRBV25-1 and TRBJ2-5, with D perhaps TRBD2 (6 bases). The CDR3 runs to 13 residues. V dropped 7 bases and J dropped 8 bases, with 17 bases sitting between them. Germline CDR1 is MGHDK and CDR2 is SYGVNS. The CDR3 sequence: CASTKDYGRTQYF. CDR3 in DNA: TGTGCCAGCACTAAGGACTATGGAAGAACCCAGTACTTC.

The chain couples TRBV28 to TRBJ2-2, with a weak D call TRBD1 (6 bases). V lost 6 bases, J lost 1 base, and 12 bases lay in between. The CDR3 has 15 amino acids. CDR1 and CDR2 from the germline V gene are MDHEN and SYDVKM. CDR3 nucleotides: TGTGCCAGCAGCCCGGACAGATTGAACACCGGGGAGCTGTTTTTT. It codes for CASSPDRLNTGELFF.

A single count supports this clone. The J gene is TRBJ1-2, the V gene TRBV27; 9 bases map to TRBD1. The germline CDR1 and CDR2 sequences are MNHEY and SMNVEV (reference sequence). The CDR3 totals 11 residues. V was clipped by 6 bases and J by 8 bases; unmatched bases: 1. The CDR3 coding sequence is TGTGCCAGCAGGGACAGGGGAGGCTACACCTTC. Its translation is CASRDRGGYTF.

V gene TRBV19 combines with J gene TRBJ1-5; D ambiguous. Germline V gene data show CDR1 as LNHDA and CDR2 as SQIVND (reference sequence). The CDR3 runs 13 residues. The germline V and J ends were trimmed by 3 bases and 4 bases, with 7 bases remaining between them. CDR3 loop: CASSMPGNQPQHF. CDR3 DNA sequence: TGTGCCAGTAGTATGCCGGGGAATCAGCCCCAGCATTTT.

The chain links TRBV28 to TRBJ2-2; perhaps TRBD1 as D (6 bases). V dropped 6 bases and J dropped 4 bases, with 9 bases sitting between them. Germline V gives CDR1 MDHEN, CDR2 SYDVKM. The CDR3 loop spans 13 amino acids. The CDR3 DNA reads TGTGCCAGCAGCGGACAGTCCACCGGGGAGCTGTTTTTT. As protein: CASSGQSTGELFF.

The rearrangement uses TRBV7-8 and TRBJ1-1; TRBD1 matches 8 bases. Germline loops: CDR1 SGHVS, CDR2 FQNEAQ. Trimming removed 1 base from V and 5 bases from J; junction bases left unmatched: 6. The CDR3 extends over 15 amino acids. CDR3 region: CASSLGAGGLTEAFF. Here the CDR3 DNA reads TGTGCCAGCAGCTTAGGCGCAGGGGGCCTGACTGAAGCTTTCTTT.

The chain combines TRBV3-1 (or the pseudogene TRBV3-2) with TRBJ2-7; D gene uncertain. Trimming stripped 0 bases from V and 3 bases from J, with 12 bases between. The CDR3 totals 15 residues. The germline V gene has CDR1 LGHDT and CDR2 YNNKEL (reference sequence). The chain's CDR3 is CASSQDRQSFYEQYF. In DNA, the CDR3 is TGTGCCAGCAGCCAAGATCGACAATCATTCTACGAGCAGTACTTC.

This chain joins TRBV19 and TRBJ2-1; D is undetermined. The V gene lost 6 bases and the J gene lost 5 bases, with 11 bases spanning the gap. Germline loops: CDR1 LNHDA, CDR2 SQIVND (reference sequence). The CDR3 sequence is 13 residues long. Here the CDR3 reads CASRVSVNNEQFF. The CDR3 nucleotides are TGTGCCAGTAGGGTGAGTGTGAACAATGAGCAGTTCTTC. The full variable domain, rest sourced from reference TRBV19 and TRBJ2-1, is DGGITQSPKYLFRKEGQNVTLSCEQNLNHDAMYWYRQDPGQGLRLIYYSQIVNDFQKGDIAEGYSVSREKKESFPLTVTSAQKNPTAFYLCASRVSVNNEQFFGPGTRLTVL.

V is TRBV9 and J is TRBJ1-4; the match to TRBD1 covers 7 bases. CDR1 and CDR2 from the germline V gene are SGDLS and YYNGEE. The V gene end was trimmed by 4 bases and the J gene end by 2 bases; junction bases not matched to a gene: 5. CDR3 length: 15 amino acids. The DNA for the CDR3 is TGTGCCAGCAGCTCCACAGGGGTGACTAATGAAAAACTGTTTTTT. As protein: CASSSTGVTNEKLFF.

CDR3 residues: CASSANQVNTEAFF. The CDR3 nucleotides read TGTGCCAGCAGCGCAAATCAGGTGAACACTGAAGCTTTCTTT. The V and J genes are TRBV9 and TRBJ1-1; D uncertain. With 3 bases removed from V and 0 bases from J, the gap between germline ends came to 9 bases. Germline V CDR1 and CDR2: SGDLS, YYNGEE. The CDR3 spans 14 residues.

CDR3 loop: CATLQGTGNTIYF. CDR3 sequence (DNA): TGTGCCACCCTCCAGGGAACTGGAAACACCATATATTTT. The chain links TRBV2 to TRBJ1-3; a possible D gene is TRBD1 (5 bases). The CDR3 is 13 amino acids. V gave up 10 bases and J gave up 2 bases, with 12 bases separating them. Germline CDR1 and CDR2: SNHLY and FYNNEI. Supplemented by reference TRBV2 and TRBJ1-3, the full variable domain reads EPEVTQTPSHQVTQMGQEVILRCVPISNHLYFYWYRQILGQKVEFLVSFYNNEISEKSEIFDDQFSVERPDGSNFTLKIRSTKLEDSAMYFCATLQGTGNTIYFGEGSWLTVV.

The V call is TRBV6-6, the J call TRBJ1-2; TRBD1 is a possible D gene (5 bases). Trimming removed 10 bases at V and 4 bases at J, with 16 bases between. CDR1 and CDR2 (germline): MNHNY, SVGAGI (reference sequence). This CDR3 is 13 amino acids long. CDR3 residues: CATSGGDSYGYTF. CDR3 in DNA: TGTGCCACCTCGGGGGGAGACAGCTATGGCTACACCTTC.

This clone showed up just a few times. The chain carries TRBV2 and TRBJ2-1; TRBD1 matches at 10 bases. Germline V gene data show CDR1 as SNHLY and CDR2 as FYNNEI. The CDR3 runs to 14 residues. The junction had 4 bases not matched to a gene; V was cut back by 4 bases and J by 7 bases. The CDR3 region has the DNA TGTGCCAGCAGTGGACAGGGGGCTCTGAATGAGCAGTTCTTC. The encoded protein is CASSGQGALNEQFF. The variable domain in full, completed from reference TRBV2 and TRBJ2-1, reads EPEVTQTPSHQVTQMGQEVILRCVPISNHLYFYWYRQILGQKVEFLVSFYNNEISEKSEIFDDQFSVERPDGSNFTLKIRSTKLEDSAMYFCASSGQGALNEQFFGPGTRLTVL.

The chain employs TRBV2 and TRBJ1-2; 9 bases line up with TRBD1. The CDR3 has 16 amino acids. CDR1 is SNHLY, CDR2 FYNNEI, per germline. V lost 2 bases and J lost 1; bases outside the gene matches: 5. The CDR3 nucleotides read TGTGCCAGCAGTGAATTTCGGGACAGGGTTAACTATGGCTACACCTTC. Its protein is CASSEFRDRVNYGYTF.

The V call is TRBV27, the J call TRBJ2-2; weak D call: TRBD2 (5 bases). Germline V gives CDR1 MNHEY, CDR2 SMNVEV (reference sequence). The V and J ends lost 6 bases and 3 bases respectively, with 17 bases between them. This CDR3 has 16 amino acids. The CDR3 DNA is TGTGCCAGCAGGAGCGGCCCAAGTTGGGACACCGGGGAGCTGTTTTTT. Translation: CASRSGPSWDTGELFF.

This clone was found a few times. This CDR3 reads CASSVARGQGFYTDTQYF. The CDR3 DNA sequence: TGTGCCAGCAGCGTAGCTAGGGGACAGGGATTTTACACAGATACGCAGTATTTT. The chain carries TRBV9 and TRBJ2-3, with TRBD1 matching over 9 bases. Germline assignment: CDR1 SGDLS and CDR2 YYNGEE. Unmatched junction bases numbered 10, after V lost 0 bases and J lost 2 bases. CDR3 length equals 18 residues.

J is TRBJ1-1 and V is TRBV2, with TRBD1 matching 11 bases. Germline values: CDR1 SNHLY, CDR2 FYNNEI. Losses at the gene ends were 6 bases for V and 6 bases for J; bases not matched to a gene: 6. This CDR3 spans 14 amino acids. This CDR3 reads CASRDRGPMAEAFF. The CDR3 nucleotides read TGTGCCAGCAGGGACAGGGGGCCGATGGCTGAAGCTTTCTTT. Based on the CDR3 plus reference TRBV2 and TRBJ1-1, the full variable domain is EPEVTQTPSHQVTQMGQEVILRCVPISNHLYFYWYRQILGQKVEFLVSFYNNEISEKSEIFDDQFSVERPDGSNFTLKIRSTKLEDSAMYFCASRDRGPMAEAFFGQGTRLTVV.

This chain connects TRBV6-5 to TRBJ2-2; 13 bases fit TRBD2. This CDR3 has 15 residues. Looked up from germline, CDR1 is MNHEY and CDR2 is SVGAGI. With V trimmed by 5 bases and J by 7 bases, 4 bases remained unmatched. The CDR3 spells CASSPGLAGIGELFF. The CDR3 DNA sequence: TGTGCCAGCAGTCCGGGACTAGCGGGAATCGGGGAGCTGTTTTTT.

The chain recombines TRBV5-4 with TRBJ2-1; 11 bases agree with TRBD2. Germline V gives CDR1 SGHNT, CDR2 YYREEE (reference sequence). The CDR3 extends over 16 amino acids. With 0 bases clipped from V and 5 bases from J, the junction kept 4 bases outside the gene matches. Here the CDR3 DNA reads TGTGCCAGCAGCTTGGGCGGTAGCGGGAGGGACAATGAGCAGTTCTTC. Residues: CASSLGGSGRDNEQFF. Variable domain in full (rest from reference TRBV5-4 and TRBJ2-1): ETGVTQSPTHLIKTRGQQVTLRCSSQSGHNTVSWYQQALGQGPQFIFQYYREEENGRGNFPPRFSGLQFPNYSSELNVNALELDDSALYLCASSLGGSGRDNEQFFGPGTRLTVL.

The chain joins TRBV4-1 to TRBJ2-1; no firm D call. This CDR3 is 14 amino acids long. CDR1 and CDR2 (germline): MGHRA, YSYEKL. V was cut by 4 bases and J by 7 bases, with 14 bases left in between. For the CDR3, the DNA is TGCGCCAGCAGCCCCCTAGTGGGTCGGAATGAGCAGTTCTTC. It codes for CASSPLVGRNEQFF.

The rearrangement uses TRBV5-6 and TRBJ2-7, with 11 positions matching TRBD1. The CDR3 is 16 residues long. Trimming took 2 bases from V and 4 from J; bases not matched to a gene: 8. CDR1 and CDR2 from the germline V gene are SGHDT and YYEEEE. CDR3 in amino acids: CASSLDAGQGAYEQYF. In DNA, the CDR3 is TGTGCCAGCAGCTTAGACGCCGGACAGGGGGCTTACGAGCAGTACTTC.

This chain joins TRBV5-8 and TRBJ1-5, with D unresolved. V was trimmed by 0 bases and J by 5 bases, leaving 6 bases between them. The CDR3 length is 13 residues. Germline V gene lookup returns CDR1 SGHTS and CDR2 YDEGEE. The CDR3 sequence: CASSLAGDQPQHF. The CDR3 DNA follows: TGTGCCAGCAGCTTGGCCGGGGATCAGCCCCAGCATTTT. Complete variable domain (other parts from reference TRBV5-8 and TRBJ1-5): EAGVTQSPTHLIKTRGQQATLRCSPISGHTSVYWYQQALGLGLQFLLWYDEGEERNRGNFPPRFSGRQFPNYSSELNVNALELEDSALYLCASSLAGDQPQHFGDGTRLSIL.

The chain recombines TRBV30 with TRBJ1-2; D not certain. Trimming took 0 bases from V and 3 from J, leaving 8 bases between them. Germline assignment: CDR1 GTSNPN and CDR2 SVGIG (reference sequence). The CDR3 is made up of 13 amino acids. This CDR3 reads CAWSVRYDYGYTF. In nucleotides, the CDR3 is TGTGCCTGGAGTGTGAGGTACGACTATGGCTACACCTTC. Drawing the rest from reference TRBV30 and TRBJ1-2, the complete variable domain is SQTIHQWPATLVQPVGSPLSLECTVEGTSNPNLYWYRQAAGRGLQLLFYSVGIGQISSEVPQNLSASRPQDRQFILSSKKLLLSDSGFYLCAWSVRYDYGYTFGSGTRLTVV.

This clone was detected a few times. CDR3 loop: CASSYFAGVGYNEQFF. The CDR3 region has the DNA TGTGCCAGCAGTTACTTCGCGGGGGTTGGGTACAATGAGCAGTTCTTC. This chain links TRBV6-5 with TRBJ2-1, with 7 bases lining up with TRBD2. After removal of 1 base from V and 4 bases from J, the junction contained 7 bases not matched to a gene. The CDR3 contains 16 residues. Germline values: CDR1 MNHEY, CDR2 SVGAGI.

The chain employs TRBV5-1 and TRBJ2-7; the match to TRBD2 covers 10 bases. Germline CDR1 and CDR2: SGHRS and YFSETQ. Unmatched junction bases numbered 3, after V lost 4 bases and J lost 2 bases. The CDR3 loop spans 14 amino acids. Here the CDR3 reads CASSPAGGPYEQYF. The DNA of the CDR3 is TGCGCCAGCAGCCCAGCGGGAGGGCCCTACGAGCAGTACTTC.

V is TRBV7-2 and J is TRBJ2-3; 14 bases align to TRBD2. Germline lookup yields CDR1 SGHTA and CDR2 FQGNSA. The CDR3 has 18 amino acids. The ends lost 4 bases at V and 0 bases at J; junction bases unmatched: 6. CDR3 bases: TGTGCCAGCAGCTGGGGACTAGCGGGAGATGGGAGCACAGATACGCAGTATTTT. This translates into CASSWGLAGDGSTDTQYF.

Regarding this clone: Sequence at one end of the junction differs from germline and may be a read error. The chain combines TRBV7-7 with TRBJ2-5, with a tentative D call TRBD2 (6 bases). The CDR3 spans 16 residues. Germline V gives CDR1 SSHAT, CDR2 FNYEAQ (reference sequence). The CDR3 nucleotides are TGTGCTAGCAGCTTAGTTGGGGCGGGATCAACGGAGACCCAGTACTTC. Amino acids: CASSLVGAGSTETQYF.